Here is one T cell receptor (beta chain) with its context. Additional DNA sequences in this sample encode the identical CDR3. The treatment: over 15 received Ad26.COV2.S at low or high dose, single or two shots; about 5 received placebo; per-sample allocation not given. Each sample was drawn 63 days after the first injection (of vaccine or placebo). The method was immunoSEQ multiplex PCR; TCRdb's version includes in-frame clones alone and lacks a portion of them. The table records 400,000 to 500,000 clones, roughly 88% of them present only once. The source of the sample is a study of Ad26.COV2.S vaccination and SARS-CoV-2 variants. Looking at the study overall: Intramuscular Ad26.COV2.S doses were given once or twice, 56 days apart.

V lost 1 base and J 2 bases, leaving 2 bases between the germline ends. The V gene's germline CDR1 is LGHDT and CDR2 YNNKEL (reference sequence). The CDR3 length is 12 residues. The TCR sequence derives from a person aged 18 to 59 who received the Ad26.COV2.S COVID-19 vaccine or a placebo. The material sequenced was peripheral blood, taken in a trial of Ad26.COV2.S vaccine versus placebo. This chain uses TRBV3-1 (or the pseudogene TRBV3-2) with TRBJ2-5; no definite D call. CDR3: CASSQGQETQYF. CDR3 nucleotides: TGTGCCAGCAGCCAAGGACAAGAGACCCAGTACTTC.